The sequence of this T cell receptor (beta chain) was determined in a study of CD8 T cells in Susac syndrome. Reverse transcription of about 0.45 to 1 ug RNA was carried out with random hexamers. TCRdb re-called the immunoSEQ multiplex PCR reads through MiXCR, storing one row per CDR3 protein. The data show more than 65,000 distinct CDR3 sequences, with around 96% seen just once and around 0.6% held by the top ten. Germline CDR1 MNHEY, CDR2 SMNVEV (reference sequence). With V trimmed by 6 bases and J by 2 bases, 2 bases remained unmatched. CDR3 size: 13 residues. This receptor was identified in a human donor with multiple sclerosis. Material: CD8+ T cells from PBMCs. The rearrangement joins TRBV27 to TRBJ2-7; TRBD1 agrees at 9 bases. The CDR3 region is CASRRTGAYEQYF. The CDR3 DNA is TGTGCCAGCAGAAGGACAGGGGCCTACGAGCAGTACTTC.